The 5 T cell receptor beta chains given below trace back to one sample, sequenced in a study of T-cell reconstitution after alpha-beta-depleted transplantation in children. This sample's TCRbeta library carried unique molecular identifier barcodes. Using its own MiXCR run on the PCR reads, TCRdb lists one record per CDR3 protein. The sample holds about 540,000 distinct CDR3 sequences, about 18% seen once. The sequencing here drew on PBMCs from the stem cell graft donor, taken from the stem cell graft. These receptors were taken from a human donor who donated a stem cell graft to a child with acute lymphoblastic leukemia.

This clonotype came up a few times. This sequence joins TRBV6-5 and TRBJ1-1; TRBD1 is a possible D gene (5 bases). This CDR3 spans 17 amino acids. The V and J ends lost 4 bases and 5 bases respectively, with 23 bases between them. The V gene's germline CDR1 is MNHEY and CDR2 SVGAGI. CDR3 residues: CASSSTSRGGLKTEAFF. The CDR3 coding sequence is TGTGCCAGCAGTTCCACGTCACGGGGCGGGTTAAAAACTGAAGCTTTCTTT.

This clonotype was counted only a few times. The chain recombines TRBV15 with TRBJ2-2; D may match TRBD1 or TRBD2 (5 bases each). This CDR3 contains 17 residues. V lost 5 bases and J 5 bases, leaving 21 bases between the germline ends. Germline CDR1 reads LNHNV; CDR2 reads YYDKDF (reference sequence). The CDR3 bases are TGTGCCACCAGCCGGCGGTCCGGGGCCTTTGTGACCGGGGAGCTGTTTTTT. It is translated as CATSRRSGAFVTGELFF.

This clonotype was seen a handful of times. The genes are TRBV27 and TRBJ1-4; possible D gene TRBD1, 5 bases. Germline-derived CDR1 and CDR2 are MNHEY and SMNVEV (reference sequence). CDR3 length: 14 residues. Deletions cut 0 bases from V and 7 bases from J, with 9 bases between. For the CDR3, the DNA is TGTGCCAGCAGTTTATCTGGGGACGCTGAAAAACTGTTTTTT. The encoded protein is CASSLSGDAEKLFF. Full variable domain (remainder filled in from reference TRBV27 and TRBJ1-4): EAQVTQNPRYLITVTGKKLTVTCSQNMNHEYMSWYRQDPGLGLRQIYYSMNVEVTDKGDVPEGYKVSRKEKRNFPLILESPSPNQTSLYFCASSLSGDAEKLFFGSGTQLSVL.

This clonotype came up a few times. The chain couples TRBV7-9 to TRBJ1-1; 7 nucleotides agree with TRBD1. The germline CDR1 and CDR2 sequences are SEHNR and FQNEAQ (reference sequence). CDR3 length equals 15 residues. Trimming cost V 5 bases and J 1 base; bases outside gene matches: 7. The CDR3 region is CASSRQGLGNTEAFF. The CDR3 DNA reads TGTGCCAGCAGCCGACAGGGTTTGGGGAACACTGAAGCTTTCTTT.

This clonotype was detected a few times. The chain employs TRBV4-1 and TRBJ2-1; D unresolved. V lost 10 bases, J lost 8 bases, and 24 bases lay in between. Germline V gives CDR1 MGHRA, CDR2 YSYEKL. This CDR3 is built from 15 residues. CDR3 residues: CATQPILFIRHEQFF. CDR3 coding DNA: TGCGCCACCCAACCCATACTGTTTATTCGTCATGAGCAGTTCTTC.